This T cell receptor (beta chain) comes out of a study of brain T cells in children with intractable seizures (dated by TCRdb to about 2021). For the study in its entirety: Resected brain tissue from about 50 pediatric epilepsy surgery cases was initially screened for immune gene transcripts with a NanoString immunology panel. Of the roughly 12 selected surgery cases, pre-surgery blood was also sequenced for eight, so four had brain tissue only. Broader findings and caveats from the paper: Viral specificity was inferred only from CDR3 sequence similarity, and patients' HCMV serostatus was unknown. Sequencing depth differed between pre- and post-surgery blood, so clones missing from the pre-surgery sample may reflect undersampling.

Comments on this clone: Its antigen is unknown. Base quality data are lacking; no much larger clone is found one base away.

Including cysteine and phenylalanine, the CDR3 has 15 amino acids. The sequence is cut down to CDR3 DNA, 45 bases in frame from base 1. CDR1 and CDR2, per the germline V gene (reference sequence), are MNHEY and SMNVEV. V is pared back by 2 bases and J by 6 bases, with 11 bases lying between the germline termini. Reading the label with the study, this specimen's time point is: resected brain tissue, or blood drawn just prior to surgery. The surgery cases showing the highest brain T cell transcript signatures were chosen for TCR beta chain sequencing of brain tissue and, when available, of blood. Patients had been treated with at least one anti-epileptic drug before surgery. The TCR-sequenced patients were children whose drug-resistant epilepsy was caused by tuberous sclerosis complex, focal cortical dysplasia, Rasmussen encephalitis or hemimegalencephaly. The Monarch genomic DNA purification kit was used to extract bulk genomic DNA from unsorted brain tissue and from whole blood.

The immunoSEQ assay was used to generate TCR beta chain sequences from genomic DNA. Processing in the source paper ran as follows. CDR3 sequences not starting with the conserved framework cysteine at position 104 were manually removed. To get clonality, the normalized Shannon's Diversity Index was subtracted from one, giving values from 0 (maximal diversity) to 1 (oligoclonal). Differences in the frequency of the same CDR3 between samples, such as brain versus blood, were assessed with chi-squared comparison-of-proportions tests. Public clonotypes were identified through searches of immuneACCESS, and similarity to known antiviral clonotypes was evaluated with the VDJdb browser. TCRdb obtained this table from immuneACCESS and retained in-frame rearrangements with V and J assigned. These tables miss some clones; where compared with another copy, unresolved V genes account for less than half of the shortfall, and the remainder is unexplained. The DNA was the basis for D and trimming; V, J and clone size are from that table. This sample holds some 41,000 clones; roughly 90% were observed only once. Roughly 6.5% of the sample is in the top ten clones.

The sequence was obtained from a girl aged 2 to 10 with tuberous sclerosis and intractable seizures. The V and J genes are TRBV27 and TRBJ1-6; confidence is insufficient to name the D gene. The input for sequencing was peripheral blood, taken at surgery. The CDR3 has the sequence CASSLNFQSNSPLHF. The nucleotide sequence reads TGTGCCAGCAGTTTAAATTTCCAAAGTAATTCACCCCTCCACTTT.